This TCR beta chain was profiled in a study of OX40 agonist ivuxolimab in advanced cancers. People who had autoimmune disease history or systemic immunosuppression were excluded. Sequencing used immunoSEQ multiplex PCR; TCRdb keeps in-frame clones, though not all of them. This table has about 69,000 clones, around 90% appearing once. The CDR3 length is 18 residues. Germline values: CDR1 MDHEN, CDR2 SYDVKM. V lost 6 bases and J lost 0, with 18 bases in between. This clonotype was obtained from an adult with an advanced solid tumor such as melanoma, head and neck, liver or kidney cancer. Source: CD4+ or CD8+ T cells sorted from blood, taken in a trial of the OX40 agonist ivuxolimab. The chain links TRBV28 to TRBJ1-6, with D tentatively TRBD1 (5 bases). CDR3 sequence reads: CASSPLGAGASYNSPLHF. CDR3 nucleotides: TGTGCCAGCAGCCCCCTAGGCGCCGGGGCCTCCTATAATTCACCCCTCCACTTT. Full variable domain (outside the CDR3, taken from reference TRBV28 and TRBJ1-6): DVKVTQSSRYLVKRTGEKVFLECVQDMDHENMFWYRQDPGLGLRLIYFSYDVKMKEKGDIPEGYSVSREKKERFSLILESASTNQTSMYLCASSPLGAGASYNSPLHFGNGTRLTVT.